This TCR beta chain was sequenced in a study of tumour-infiltrating T cells in Burkitt lymphoma (TCRdb year 2020). About the investigation overall: When TCR repertoire data were correlated with clinical outcome, productive clonality turned out to predict both overall and progression-free survival, independent of established prognosticators, age at diagnosis among them.

With regard to this clone: This clone's antigen is unknown. It has no much larger one-base neighbor in the sample; base qualities were not kept.

In the germline V gene, CDR1 corresponds to SGDLS and CDR2 to YYNGEE. From cysteine to phenylalanine, the CDR3 is 14 amino acids long. Only the CDR3 DNA stays, 42 bases, in frame from base 1. Trimming removed 3 bases from V and 4 bases from J; the gene matches leave 3 bases unexplained. Library preparation was by the immunoSEQ multiplex PCR assay. TCRdb obtained this table from immuneACCESS and retained in-frame rearrangements with V and J assigned. These tables miss some clones; where compared with another copy, unresolved V genes account for less than half of the shortfall, and the remainder is unexplained. This sample lists fewer than 2,000 clones; 18% were detected once. The ten largest clones capture 14% of the sample.

The TCR comes from a human donor with diffuse large B-cell lymphoma. The V and J segments used are TRBV9 and TRBJ2-3; 9 bases in between match TRBD1. The specimen was tumor tissue. Here the CDR3 is given as CASSGDRDPDTQYF. The DNA reads as follows: TGTGCCAGCAGCGGGGACAGGGACCCAGATACGCAGTATTTT.